This T cell receptor beta chain is from a study of shared clonotypes between healthy human individuals. Into CD45RA+ naive and CD45RA-negative memory subsets, the CD4+ cells were split. Looked up from germline, CDR1 is LNHDA and CDR2 is SQIVND (reference sequence). V lost 8 bases, J lost 1 base, and 8 bases stayed unmatched. The CDR3 covers 16 residues. TCRdb keeps only in-frame clones here, not all; method: immunoSEQ multiplex PCR. The sample includes about 1 million clones, about 75% of them seen just once. The source material was memory CD4+ T cells sorted from blood. Subset indicated: CD45RA-negative fraction. The sequence was collected from a man between 18 and 35 years old in good health. The chain links TRBV19 to TRBJ1-5; 10 bases map to TRBD1. In DNA, the CDR3 is TGTGCCAGTGCTAGACAGGGGGCGAGCAGCAATCAGCCCCAGCATTTT. This encodes CASARQGASSNQPQHF.